These 30 T cell receptor beta chains share one sample of origin, sequenced in a study of identical twins. From the 5' RACE reads, TCRdb called clonotypes with MiXCR, one entry per CDR3 protein. Among approximately 620,000 distinct CDR3 sequences, roughly 8% were seen once, and the ten largest hold more than 0.75%. These data were also filed under a second study, of yellow fever vaccine responses in identical twins.

Sequencing was performed on PBMCs. Every receptor here comes from a woman between 18 and 30 years old in good health.

In its sample, this clonotype was seen a few times. This chain connects TRBV10-2 to TRBJ2-2; 13 bases match TRBD2. This CDR3 is built from 16 residues. The J segment lost 3 bases and the V segment lost 5 bases, leaving 3 bases of the junction unmatched. The germline V gene has CDR1 WSHSY and CDR2 SAAADI. CDR3 protein: CASSTSGGAYTGELFF. CDR3 sequence (DNA): TGCGCCAGCAGTACTAGCGGGGGGGCTTACACCGGGGAGCTGTTTTTT.

The chain employs TRBV6-2 or TRBV6-3 and TRBJ2-7, with D perhaps matching TRBD1 or TRBD2 (5 bases each). The germline V gene encodes CDR1 MNHEY and CDR2 SVGEGT. The V end lost 8 bases, the J end lost 2 bases, and 19 bases lay between the germline ends. The CDR3 is made up of 15 amino acids. In nucleotides, the CDR3 is TGTGCCAGCTGTTCGTCCGGGGCCGGCACCTACGAGCAGTACTTC. Residues: CASCSSGAGTYEQYF.

This clonotype was found many times. V gene TRBV7-9 combines with J gene TRBJ1-4; 8 bases agree with TRBD1. The V gene's germline CDR1 is SEHNR and CDR2 FQNEAQ (reference sequence). V shed 2 bases, J shed 7 bases, and the junction held 3 bases outside the gene matches. The CDR3 runs 14 residues. This chain's CDR3 is CASSLQGAGEKLFF. The CDR3 coding sequence is TGTGCCAGCAGCTTACAGGGGGCCGGTGAAAAACTGTTTTTT.

The chain uses TRBV5-6 and TRBJ2-7; TRBD1 might be the D (6 bases). This CDR3 contains 14 residues. Trimming cost V 5 bases and J 5 bases, with 17 bases left between them. From germline, CDR1 is SGHDT and CDR2 YYEEEE. For the CDR3, the DNA is TGTGCCAGCAGATGGACAAACCACAGGGACGAGCAGTACTTC. This gives the protein CASRWTNHRDEQYF.

This clonotype was seen a handful of times. This rearrangement joins TRBV11-2 to TRBJ2-3; D is unresolved. The CDR3 runs to 17 residues. Germline values: CDR1 SGHAT, CDR2 FQNNGV. Trimming removed 3 bases at V and 1 base at J, with 17 bases between. The CDR3 sequence is CASSFQWESFRTDTQYF. For the CDR3, the DNA is TGTGCCAGCAGCTTCCAGTGGGAATCGTTCCGCACAGATACGCAGTATTTT.

This clonotype appeared a few times. V and J are TRBV28 and TRBJ1-4; 7 bases line up with TRBD1. The CDR3 contains 18 residues. V shed 6 bases, J shed 8 bases, and the junction held 21 bases outside the gene matches. Germline V CDR1 and CDR2: MDHEN, SYDVKM. CDR3 in amino acids: CASSPRQGNPKYGEKLFF. DNA of the CDR3: TGTGCCAGCAGCCCCCGACAGGGAAACCCTAAATACGGCGAAAAACTGTTTTTT.

This clonotype was observed a few times. The CDR3 spells CASSSTGPFGTQYF. CDR3 DNA sequence: TGTGCCAGCAGTTCCACAGGGCCGTTTGGGACCCAGTACTTC. V usage is TRBV27 and J usage is TRBJ2-5; TRBD1 might be the D (6 bases). Trimming removed 4 bases at V and 7 bases at J, with 16 bases between. The CDR3 extends over 14 amino acids. Looked up from germline, CDR1 is MNHEY and CDR2 is SMNVEV (reference sequence).

This clonotype turned up a few times. The chain has TRBV20-1 and TRBJ1-2; 7 bases fit TRBD1. J was trimmed by 4 bases and V by 7 bases; bases with no gene match: 12. The CDR3 covers 14 residues. Germline lookup yields CDR1 DFQATT and CDR2 SNEGSKA (reference sequence). The CDR3 region has the DNA TGCAGTGGGGTCTTAAACCGGGACAGCTATGGCTACACCTTC. Translating gives CSGVLNRDSYGYTF.

Ten or more counts support this clonotype. CDR3 sequence: CASSLGSRYEQYF. CDR3 nucleotides: TGTGCCAGCAGCTTGGGGTCCCGTTACGAGCAGTACTTC. The rearrangement links TRBV11-2 to TRBJ2-7; D unclear. The germline V gene encodes CDR1 SGHAT and CDR2 FQNNGV. V lost 3 bases to trimming and J lost 4 bases, with 10 bases between them. This CDR3 spans 13 amino acids.

This clonotype was seen repeatedly, ten times or more. The CDR3 spells CASSQVASGTDTQYF. Here the CDR3 DNA reads TGTGCCAGCAGCCAAGTCGCTAGCGGCACAGATACGCAGTATTTT. This chain uses TRBV3-1 with TRBJ2-3, with D maybe TRBD2 (6 bases). Germline CDR1 reads LGHDT; CDR2 reads YNNKEL (reference sequence). V was shortened by 1 base and J by 1 base, with 9 bases between the two germline ends. The CDR3 has 15 residues.

This clonotype has ten or more counts. The rearrangement uses TRBV6-1 and TRBJ2-1; TRBD1 aligns across 10 bases. Per the germline V gene, CDR1 is MNHNS and CDR2 is SASEGT. J lost 4 bases, V lost 6 bases, and 6 bases had no gene match. The CDR3 has 15 residues. CDR3 protein: CASSRGTGEYNEQFF. The CDR3 region has the DNA TGTGCCAGCAGCCGCGGGACAGGGGAGTACAATGAGCAGTTCTTC.

This clonotype was seen at least ten times. The chain links TRBV6-7 to TRBJ1-5; 10 bases are shared with TRBD1. TRBV6-7 is designated an ORF whose function remains uncertain. V shed 4 bases and J 3 bases; nucleotides not matched to a gene: 3. The CDR3 length is 15 residues. This CDR3 is CASSSGQGVNQPQHF. The CDR3 nucleotides are TGTGCCAGCAGTTCAGGACAGGGGGTCAATCAGCCCCAGCATTTT.

This clonotype was detected ten times or more. This chain joins TRBV12-3 or TRBV12-4 and TRBJ2-2; D is possibly TRBD1 (6 bases). CDR3 size: 15 residues. V lost 6 bases and J lost 1, with 12 bases in between. CDR3 nucleotides: TGTGCCAGCAGAGTCTCGGGACAGAACACCGGGGAGCTGTTTTTT. It codes for CASRVSGQNTGELFF.

V usage is TRBV28 and J usage is TRBJ1-1; D might be TRBD1 (6 bases). The CDR3 has 15 amino acids. V was shortened by 4 bases and J by 3 bases, with 15 bases between the two germline ends. Germline V gene lookup returns CDR1 MDHEN and CDR2 SYDVKM. The CDR3 nucleotides are TGTGCCAGCAGTTCCCCGGACAGACTATACACTGAAGCTTTCTTT. It translates to CASSSPDRLYTEAFF. The full variable domain, completed using reference TRBV28 and TRBJ1-1, is DVKVTQSSRYLVKRTGEKVFLECVQDMDHENMFWYRQDPGLGLRLIYFSYDVKMKEKGDIPEGYSVSREKKERFSLILESASTNQTSMYLCASSSPDRLYTEAFFGQGTRLTVV.

This rearrangement joins TRBV4-2 to TRBJ2-7; D is undetermined. CDR3 size: 15 residues. Germline-derived CDR1 and CDR2 are LGHNA and YNFKEQ. The ends were cut back, 2 bases at V and 2 bases at J, with 13 bases in the middle. The CDR3 bases are TGTGCCAGCAGCCAAAGCGACCGGTCTACCTACGAGCAGTACTTC. Residues: CASSQSDRSTYEQYF.

This clonotype was seen a handful of times. The J gene is TRBJ2-1, the V gene TRBV20-1; 12 nucleotides agree with TRBD2. Germline loops: CDR1 DFQATT, CDR2 SNEGSKA (reference sequence). The CDR3 covers 14 residues. Trimming cost V 6 bases and J 7 bases; bases outside gene matches: 7. The CDR3 loop reads CSAQLAGGRNEQFF. The CDR3 nucleotides are TGCAGTGCCCAACTAGCGGGGGGTAGGAATGAGCAGTTCTTC.

This rearrangement joins TRBV29-1 to TRBJ2-7, with a tentative D call TRBD2 (5 bases). CDR1 SQVTM and CDR2 ANQGSEA come from the germline V gene. Deletions cut 4 bases from V and 7 bases from J, with 17 bases between. The CDR3 sequence is 13 residues long. The CDR3 loop reads CSVADSRGREQYF. The CDR3 DNA reads as TGCAGCGTTGCGGACTCCCGTGGTCGGGAGCAGTACTTC.

CDR3 nucleotide sequence: TGCGCCAGCAGCCAAGATGCTGGGGCAGGAAACTATGGCTACACCTTC. Translation gives CASSQDAGAGNYGYTF. J is TRBJ1-2 and V is TRBV4-3, with a weak D call TRBD1 (5 bases). Trimming pared 0 bases from V and 2 bases from J, leaving 13 bases between. Germline CDR1 LGHNA, CDR2 YSLEER. This CDR3 region has 16 residues.

V usage is TRBV7-2 and J usage is TRBJ2-3; no reliable D call. Trimming took off 4 bases at V and 4 bases at J, with 12 bases between the two ends. The CDR3 loop spans 14 amino acids. The V gene's germline CDR1 is SGHTA and CDR2 FQGNSA. This CDR3 is CASSYESAADTQYF. The CDR3 nucleotides are TGTGCCAGCAGCTATGAAAGCGCAGCAGATACGCAGTATTTT.

This clonotype turned up a few times. V usage is TRBV20-1 and J usage is TRBJ1-5; no definite D call. Deletions cut 4 bases from V and 1 base from J, with 8 bases between. The length of the CDR3 is 13 residues. Germline assignment: CDR1 DFQATT and CDR2 SNEGSKA (reference sequence). Here the CDR3 reads CSAMGGSNQPQHF. In DNA form, the CDR3 reads TGCAGTGCTATGGGAGGGAGCAATCAGCCCCAGCATTTT.

The rearrangement uses TRBV11-2 and TRBJ2-3; TRBD2 matches at 13 bases. CDR3 size: 20 residues. V lost 1 base and J lost 4; bases outside the gene matches: 14. The V gene's germline CDR1 is SGHAT and CDR2 FQNNGV. CDR3 protein: CASSLVGFGLAGVGADTQYF. In nucleotides, the CDR3 is TGTGCCAGCAGCTTAGTAGGCTTTGGACTAGCGGGAGTTGGCGCAGATACGCAGTATTTT.

This clonotype was detected a few times. The chain combines TRBV10-3 with TRBJ2-1, with TRBD1 as a possible D gene (5 bases). The length of the CDR3 is 15 residues. Germline CDR1 is ENHRY and CDR2 is SYGVKD. Trimming removed 6 bases at V and 8 bases at J, with 20 bases between. The CDR3 reads CAISVRGQSWDEQFF. The DNA for the CDR3 is TGTGCCATCAGCGTCAGAGGACAAAGCTGGGATGAGCAGTTCTTC.

Ten or more counts support this clonotype. The J gene is TRBJ1-3, the V gene TRBV12-3 or TRBV12-4, with D uncertain. CDR3 length equals 14 residues. Trimming cost V 2 bases and J 4 bases, with 9 bases left between them. CDR3 sequence reads: CASSLPPGGNTIYF. CDR3 DNA: TGTGCCAGCAGTTTACCACCGGGAGGAAACACCATATATTTT.

This clonotype was detected only a few times. J is TRBJ1-1 and V is TRBV27, with D maybe TRBD1 (5 bases). Trimming stripped 3 bases from V and 8 bases from J, with 13 bases between. The CDR3 sequence is 13 residues long. The germline CDR1 and CDR2 sequences are MNHEY and SMNVEV (reference sequence). In DNA form, the CDR3 reads TGTGCCAGCAGTTTTTCAGGGTTGGGGGAAGCTTTCTTT. Translated, it gives CASSFSGLGEAFF.

This clonotype was counted only a few times. The V gene is TRBV11-2, the J gene TRBJ2-4, with D tentatively TRBD1 (6 bases). Germline V gene lookup returns CDR1 SGHAT and CDR2 FQNNGV. V was trimmed by 0 bases and J by 16 bases, leaving 10 bases between them. The CDR3 runs to 11 residues. The CDR3 nucleotides are TGTGCCAGCAGCTTAGAGGGACACCCCTACTTC. As protein: CASSLEGHPYF.

This rearrangement joins TRBV9 to TRBJ2-7; possibly TRBD1 for D (6 bases). The CDR3 is made up of 14 amino acids. Trimming took 3 bases from V and 3 from J, leaving 13 bases between them. Germline-derived CDR1 and CDR2 are SGDLS and YYNGEE. CDR3 in amino acids: CASSDRDKNYEQYF. The CDR3 DNA reads as TGTGCCAGCAGCGACCGGGACAAAAACTACGAGCAGTACTTC.

Ten or more counts support this clonotype. The chain employs TRBV5-1 and TRBJ2-5; 8 bases fit TRBD2. The V and J ends lost 0 bases and 1 base, in that order; junction bases with no gene match: 5. Germline CDR1 reads SGHRS; CDR2 reads YFSETQ. This CDR3 is built from 16 residues. The CDR3 is CASSLGLASVQETQYF. The CDR3 DNA is TGCGCCAGCAGCTTGGGACTAGCGTCCGTCCAAGAGACCCAGTACTTC. Full variable domain (remainder filled in from reference TRBV5-1 and TRBJ2-5): KAGVTQTPRYLIKTRGQQVTLSCSPISGHRSVSWYQQTPGQGLQFLFEYFSETQRNKGNFPGRFSGRQFSNSRSEMNVSTLELGDSALYLCASSLGLASVQETQYFGPGTRLLVL.

The V call is TRBV4-1, the J call TRBJ2-1; TRBD2 agrees at 9 bases. Germline V gene sequence: CDR1 MGHRA, CDR2 YSYEKL. The CDR3 is made up of 15 amino acids. Germline trimming cut 5 bases from V and 6 bases from J; bases unmatched to any gene: 8. The CDR3 DNA follows: TGCGCCAGCAGCAGACCGGGACTAGCAGCCAATGAGCAGTTCTTC. This translates into CASSRPGLAANEQFF.

CDR3 in DNA: TGCGCCAGCAGCCAAGAGATAAGGTTTGCAGATACGCAGTATTTT. This gives the protein CASSQEIRFADTQYF. This chain links TRBV4-3 with TRBJ2-3; D unresolved. V was shortened by 0 bases and J by 4 bases, with 11 bases between the two germline ends. CDR1 is LGHNA and CDR2 is YSLEER in the germline V gene. The CDR3 extends over 15 amino acids.

A few counts support this clonotype. CDR3 protein: CASSLGSRNTEAFF. The CDR3 bases are TGTGCCAGCAGCCTTGGGTCACGGAACACTGAAGCTTTCTTT. The chain carries TRBV28 and TRBJ1-1; D unclear. The CDR3 has 14 amino acids. Trimming took off 6 bases at V and 1 base at J, with 12 bases between the two ends. CDR1 MDHEN and CDR2 SYDVKM come from the germline V gene.